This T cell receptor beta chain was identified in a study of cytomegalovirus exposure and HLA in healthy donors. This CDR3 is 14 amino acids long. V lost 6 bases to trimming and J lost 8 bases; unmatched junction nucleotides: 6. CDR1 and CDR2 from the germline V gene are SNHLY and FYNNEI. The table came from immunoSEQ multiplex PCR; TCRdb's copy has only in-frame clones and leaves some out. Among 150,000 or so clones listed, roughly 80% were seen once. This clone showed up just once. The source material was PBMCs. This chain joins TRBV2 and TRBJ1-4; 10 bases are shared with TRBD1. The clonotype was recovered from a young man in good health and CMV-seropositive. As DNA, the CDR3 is TGTGCCAGCAGCTGGGACAGGGGAAGAGAAAAACTGTTTTTT. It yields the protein CASSWDRGREKLFF. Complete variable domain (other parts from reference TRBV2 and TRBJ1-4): EPEVTQTPSHQVTQMGQEVILRCVPISNHLYFYWYRQILGQKVEFLVSFYNNEISEKSEIFDDQFSVERPDGSNFTLKIRSTKLEDSAMYFCASSWDRGREKLFFGSGTQLSVL.